The source of this TCR beta chain is a study of T cells after posttransplantation cyclophosphamide. Trimming took 0 bases from V and 6 from J; bases not matched to a gene: 4. Germline V lookup: CDR1 SGHRS, CDR2 YFSETQ. The CDR3 is made up of 14 amino acids. The data were produced by immunoSEQ multiplex PCR, yet TCRdb's version contains in-frame clones alone and is incomplete. The sample has more than 10,000 clones, roughly 80% seen once; the top ten hold approximately 5.4%. A marrow graft followed busulfan-fludarabine conditioning, with cyclophosphamide on days +3 and +4. The source material was PBMCs, sampled after allogeneic stem cell transplant with posttransplant cyclophosphamide. The genes are TRBV5-1 and TRBJ1-2; 8 bases are a match to TRBD1. The receptor comes from a female patient in her 50s who received an allogeneic stem cell transplant from a related donor, was CMV-positive, and had no GVHD. Some T cells may have originated in the graft donor. CDR3 sequence (DNA): TGCGCCAGCAGCTTGGGACAGGGGTACGATGGCTACACCTTC. Its translation: CASSLGQGYDGYTF. The full variable domain, with the rest looked up from reference TRBV5-1 and TRBJ1-2, is KAGVTQTPRYLIKTRGQQVTLSCSPISGHRSVSWYQQTPGQGLQFLFEYFSETQRNKGNFPGRFSGRQFSNSRSEMNVSTLELGDSALYLCASSLGQGYDGYTFGSGTRLTVV.